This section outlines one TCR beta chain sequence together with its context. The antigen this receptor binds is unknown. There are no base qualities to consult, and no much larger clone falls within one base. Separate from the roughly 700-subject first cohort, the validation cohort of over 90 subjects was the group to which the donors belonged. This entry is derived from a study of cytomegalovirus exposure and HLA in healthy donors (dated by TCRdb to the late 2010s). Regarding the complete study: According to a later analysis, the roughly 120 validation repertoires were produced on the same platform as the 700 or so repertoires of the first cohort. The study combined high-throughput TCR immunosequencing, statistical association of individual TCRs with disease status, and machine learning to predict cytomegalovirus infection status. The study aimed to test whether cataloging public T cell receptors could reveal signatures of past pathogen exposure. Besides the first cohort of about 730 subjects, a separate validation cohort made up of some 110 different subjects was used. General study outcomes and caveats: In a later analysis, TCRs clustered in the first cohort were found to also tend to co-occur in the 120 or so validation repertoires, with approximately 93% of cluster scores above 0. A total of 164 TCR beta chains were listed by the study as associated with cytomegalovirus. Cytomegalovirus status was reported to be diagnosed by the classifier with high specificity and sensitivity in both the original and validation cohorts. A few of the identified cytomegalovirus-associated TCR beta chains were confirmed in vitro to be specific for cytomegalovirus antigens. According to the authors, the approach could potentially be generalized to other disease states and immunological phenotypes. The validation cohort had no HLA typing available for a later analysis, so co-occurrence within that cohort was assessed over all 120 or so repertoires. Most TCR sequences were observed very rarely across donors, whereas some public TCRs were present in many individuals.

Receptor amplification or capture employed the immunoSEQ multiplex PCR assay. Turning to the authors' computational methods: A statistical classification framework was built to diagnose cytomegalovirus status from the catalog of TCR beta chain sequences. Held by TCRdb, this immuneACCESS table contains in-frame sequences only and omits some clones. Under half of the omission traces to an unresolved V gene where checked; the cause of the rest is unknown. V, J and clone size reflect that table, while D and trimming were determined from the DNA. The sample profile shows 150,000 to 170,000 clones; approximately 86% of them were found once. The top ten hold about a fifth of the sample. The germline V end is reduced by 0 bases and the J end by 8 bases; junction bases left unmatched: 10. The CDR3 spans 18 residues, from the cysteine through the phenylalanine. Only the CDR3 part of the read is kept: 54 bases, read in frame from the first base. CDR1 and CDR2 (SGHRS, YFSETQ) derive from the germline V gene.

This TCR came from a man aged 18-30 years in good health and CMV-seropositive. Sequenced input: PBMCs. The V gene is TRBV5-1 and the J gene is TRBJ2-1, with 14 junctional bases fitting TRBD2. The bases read TGCGCCAGCAGCTTGGCTCGACTAGCGGGAGGGCCGGAGTATGAGCAGTTCTTC. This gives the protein CASSLARLAGGPEYEQFF.